The 14 T cell receptor beta chains in this list originate from one sample, sequenced in a study of OX40 agonist ivuxolimab in advanced cancers. Measured with immunoSEQ multiplex PCR; TCRdb has only the in-frame clones, and not every one. The sample carries roughly 70,000 clones, around 89% recorded once. Specimen: CD4+ or CD8+ T cells sorted from blood, collected in a trial of the OX40 agonist ivuxolimab. These receptor sequences come from an adult with an advanced solid tumor such as melanoma, head and neck, liver or kidney cancer.

This clone was picked up one time. The genes are TRBV7-9 and TRBJ2-7; D is undetermined. Trimming left V 6 bases short and J 6 bases short, with 12 bases between. Per germline, CDR1 SEHNR and CDR2 FQNEAQ (reference sequence). The CDR3 covers 12 residues. Here the CDR3 reads CASSSNPSEQYF. The CDR3, as DNA: TGTGCCAGCAGTTCAAACCCTTCCGAGCAGTACTTC.

The chain recombines TRBV5-1 with TRBJ2-7; 13 bases line up with TRBD2. This CDR3 has 16 amino acids. Losses at the gene ends were 0 bases for V and 3 bases for J; bases not matched to a gene: 3. CDR1 and CDR2 (germline): SGHRS, YFSETQ. The CDR3 nucleotides read TGCGCCAGCAGCTTGGGGCGACTAGCGGGAGGCTACGAGCAGTACTTC. It specifies CASSLGRLAGGYEQYF.

The rearrangement joins TRBV2 to TRBJ1-5; D is uncertain. The ends were cut back, 6 bases at V and 9 bases at J, with 12 bases in the middle. The CDR3 runs to 12 residues. Germline CDR1 is SNHLY and CDR2 is FYNNEI. The CDR3 reads CASRPPSGPQHF. DNA of the CDR3: TGTGCCAGCAGACCACCCTCCGGGCCCCAGCATTTT.

This chain connects TRBV5-6 to TRBJ2-1; D is unclear. CDR3 length equals 13 residues. V gave up 4 bases and J gave up 0 bases, with 5 bases separating them. Germline V gives CDR1 SGHDT, CDR2 YYEEEE. For the CDR3, the DNA is TGTGCCAGCAGCGGCACCTCCTACAATGAGCAGTTCTTC. This encodes CASSGTSYNEQFF.

The chain joins TRBV9 to TRBJ2-7, with 7 bases identical to TRBD1. The CDR3 consists of 14 residues. J was trimmed by 2 bases and V by 4 bases; bases with no gene match: 6. In germline, CDR1 is SGDLS, CDR2 YYNGEE. CDR3 nucleotides: TGTGCCAGCAGCCCTTGGGGACAGCCCTACGAGCAGTACTTC. Protein: CASSPWGQPYEQYF. Combining the CDR3 with reference TRBV9 and TRBJ2-7 gives the whole variable domain DSGVTQTPKHLITATGQRVTLRCSPRSGDLSVYWYQQSLDQGLQFLIQYYNGEERAKGNILERFSAQQFPDLHSELNLSSLELGDSALYFCASSPWGQPYEQYFGPGTRLTVT.

As regards this clone: The same CDR3 is also encoded by other DNA sequences in this sample. V gene TRBV5-1 combines with J gene TRBJ2-7, with a weak D call TRBD1 (7 bases). Germline assignment: CDR1 SGHRS and CDR2 YFSETQ. The V gene lost 4 bases and the J gene lost 7 bases, with 12 bases spanning the gap. CDR3 length: 12 amino acids. The CDR3 loop is CASSLTGREQYF. The CDR3, as DNA: TGCGCCAGCAGCCTGACAGGGAGGGAGCAGTACTTC.

The chain joins TRBV27 to TRBJ2-7, with 11 bases fitting TRBD1. Trimming at V came to 5 bases and at J to 6 bases, leaving 3 bases not matched to a gene. The CDR3 length is 13 residues. The germline V gene encodes CDR1 MNHEY and CDR2 SMNVEV (reference sequence). CDR3 bases: TGTGCCAGCAGTCAAGGGACAGGGGGCGAGCAGTACTTC. As protein: CASSQGTGGEQYF.

This chain's CDR3 is CASSLSAGDHGYTF. In DNA, the CDR3 is TGTGCCAGCAGTTTATCTGCGGGGGATCATGGCTACACCTTC. This chain links TRBV27 with TRBJ1-2; perhaps TRBD1 as D (5 bases). CDR1 and CDR2 (germline): MNHEY, SMNVEV (reference sequence). The CDR3 is 14 amino acids. Trimming shortened V by 0 bases and J by 6 bases, and 11 bases separated the two germline ends.

The chain joins TRBV7-9 to TRBJ2-2; D is uncertain. Trimming shortened V by 5 bases and J by 0 bases, and 10 bases separated the two germline ends. Germline values: CDR1 SEHNR, CDR2 FQNEAQ (reference sequence). The CDR3 length is 15 residues. The CDR3 reads CASSRGRSNTGELFF. The CDR3 DNA is TGTGCCAGCAGCCGCGGACGGTCGAACACCGGGGAGCTGTTTTTT.

The chain links TRBV7-9 to TRBJ2-1; TRBD2 matches at 7 bases. Losses at the gene ends were 5 bases for V and 3 bases for J; bases not matched to a gene: 13. The CDR3 sequence is 17 residues long. Germline assignment: CDR1 SEHNR and CDR2 FQNEAQ (reference sequence). CDR3 loop: CASSPPTAGDYYNEQFF. The CDR3 DNA sequence: TGTGCCAGCAGCCCTCCCACCGCCGGGGACTACTACAATGAGCAGTTCTTC.

This chain uses TRBV19 with TRBJ2-5; 9 bases are shared with TRBD2. The CDR3 runs 16 residues. After removal of 1 base from V and 2 bases from J, the junction contained 5 bases not matched to a gene. Germline CDR1 is LNHDA and CDR2 is SQIVND (reference sequence). Written as DNA, the CDR3 is TGTGCCAGTAGTATAGTGTGGGCGGGAGGGCAAGAGACCCAGTACTTC. It translates to CASSIVWAGGQETQYF.

The CDR3 sequence: CASSGLTAEAFF. CDR3 nucleotides: TGTGCCAGCAGTGGTCTGACGGCTGAAGCTTTCTTT. The chain recombines TRBV6-1 with TRBJ1-1; D is unclear. Trimming cost V 4 bases and J 6 bases, with 9 bases left between them. Germline V gene lookup returns CDR1 MNHNS and CDR2 SASEGT. This CDR3 is 12 amino acids long.

The CDR3 DNA follows: TGCGCCAGCAGCCCCTCTGCGGGACTTTCCTACGAGCAGTACTTC. It translates to CASSPSAGLSYEQYF. The chain is built from TRBV5-1 and TRBJ2-7; D possibly corresponds to TRBD2 (6 bases). The CDR3 is made up of 15 amino acids. Trimming cost V 4 bases and J 1 base, with 15 bases left between them. Germline V gene sequence: CDR1 SGHRS, CDR2 YFSETQ.

The V call is TRBV28, the J call TRBJ2-1; D is uncertain. The CDR3 loop spans 17 amino acids. Germline CDR1 and CDR2: MDHEN and SYDVKM. The V end was cut by 5 bases, the J end by 0 bases, with 17 bases between. CDR3 sequence: CASSHLRTESSYNEQFF. Here the CDR3 DNA reads TGTGCCAGCAGTCACCTTCGGACGGAGAGCTCCTACAATGAGCAGTTCTTC.